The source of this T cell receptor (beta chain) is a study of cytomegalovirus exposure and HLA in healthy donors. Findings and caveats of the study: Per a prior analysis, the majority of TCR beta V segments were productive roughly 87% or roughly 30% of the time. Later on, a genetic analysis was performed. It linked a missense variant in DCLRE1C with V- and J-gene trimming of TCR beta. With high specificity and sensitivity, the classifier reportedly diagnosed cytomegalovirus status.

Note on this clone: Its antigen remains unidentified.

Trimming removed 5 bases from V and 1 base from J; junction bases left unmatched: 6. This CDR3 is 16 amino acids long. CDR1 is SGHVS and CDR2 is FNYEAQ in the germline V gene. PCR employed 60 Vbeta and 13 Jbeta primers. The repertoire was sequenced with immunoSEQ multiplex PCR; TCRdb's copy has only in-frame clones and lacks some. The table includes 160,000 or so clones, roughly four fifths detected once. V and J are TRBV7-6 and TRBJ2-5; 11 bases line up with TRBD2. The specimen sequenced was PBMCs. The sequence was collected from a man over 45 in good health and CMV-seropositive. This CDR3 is CASSATLAGGQETQYF. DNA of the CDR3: TGTGCCAGCAGCGCCACCCTAGCGGGAGGCCAAGAGACCCAGTACTTC. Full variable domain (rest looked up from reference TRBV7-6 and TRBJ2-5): GAGVSQSPRYKVTKRGQDVALRCDPISGHVSLYWYRQALGQGPEFLTYFNYEAQQDKSGLPNDRFSAERPEGSISTLTIQRTEQRDSAMYRCASSATLAGGQETQYFGPGTRLLVL.